This T cell receptor (beta chain) was documented in a study of blood T cell repertoires in COVID-19. Study context: Nucleic acid was either cDNA or gDNA, and it came from T cells, B-cell-depleted T cells, or PBMCs.

Authors' data handling: Estimated nucleated cell counts came from reference gene primer amplification. Using immunoSEQ multiplex PCR, the repertoire was profiled, and TCRdb retains in-frame clones only, with some absent. That table gives V, J and clone size, and the DNA gave D and trimming. In the table there are over 150,000 clones, about 90% of which are singletons. This clonotype originated in a man over 45 with acute or convalescent COVID-19. What was sequenced was peripheral blood.

The CDR3 protein is CASSMGPAKQFF. The CDR3, as DNA: TGTGCCAGCTCAATGGGCCCGGCAAAGCAGTTCTTC. The V gene is TRBV12-3 or TRBV12-4, the J gene TRBJ2-1; D uncertain. The CDR3 contains 12 residues. Trimming took off 8 bases at V and 11 bases at J, with 16 bases between the two ends.